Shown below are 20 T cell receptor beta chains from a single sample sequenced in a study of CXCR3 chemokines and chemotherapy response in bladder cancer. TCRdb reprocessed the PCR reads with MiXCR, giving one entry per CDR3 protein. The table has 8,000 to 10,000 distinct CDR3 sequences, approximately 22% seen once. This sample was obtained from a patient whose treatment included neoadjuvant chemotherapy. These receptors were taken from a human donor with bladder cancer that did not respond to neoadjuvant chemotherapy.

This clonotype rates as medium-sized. In DNA form, the CDR3 reads TGTGCCAGCATCTTGGACATGAACACTGAAGCTTTCTTT. Translation gives CASILDMNTEAFF. The chain is built from TRBV6-2 or TRBV6-3 and TRBJ1-1; tentative D call: TRBD1 (5 bases). CDR1 is MNHEY, CDR2 SVGEGT, per germline. The CDR3 sequence is 13 residues long. V was cut by 7 bases and J by 0 bases, with 9 bases left in between.

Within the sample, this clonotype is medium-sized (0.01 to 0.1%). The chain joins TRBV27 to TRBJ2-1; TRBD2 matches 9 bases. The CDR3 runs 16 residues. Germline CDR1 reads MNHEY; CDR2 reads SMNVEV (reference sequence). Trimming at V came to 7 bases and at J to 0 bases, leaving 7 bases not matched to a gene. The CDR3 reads CASISLAGSSYNEQFF. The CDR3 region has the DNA TGTGCCAGCATCTCTCTAGCGGGGAGCTCCTACAATGAGCAGTTCTTC.

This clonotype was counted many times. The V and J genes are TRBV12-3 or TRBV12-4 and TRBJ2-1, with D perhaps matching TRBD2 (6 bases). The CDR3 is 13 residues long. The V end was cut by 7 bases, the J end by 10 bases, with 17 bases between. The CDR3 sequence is CASNDGGAREQFF. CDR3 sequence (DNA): TGTGCCAGCAACGACGGGGGAGCCCGGGAGCAGTTCTTC.

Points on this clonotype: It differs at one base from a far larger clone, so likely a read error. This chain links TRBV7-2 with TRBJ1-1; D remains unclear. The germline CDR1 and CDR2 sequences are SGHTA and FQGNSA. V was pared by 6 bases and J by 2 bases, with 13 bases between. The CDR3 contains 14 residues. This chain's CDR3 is CASSLYSTNTEAFF. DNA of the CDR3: TGTGCCAGCAGTCTATATTCGACTAACACTGAAGCTTTCTTT. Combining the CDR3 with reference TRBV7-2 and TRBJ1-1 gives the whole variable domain GAGVSQSPSNKVTEKGKDVELRCDPISGHTALYWYRQSLGQGLEFLIYFQGNSAPDKSGLPSDRFSAERTGGSVSTLTIQRTQQEDSAVYLCASSLYSTNTEAFFGQGTRLTVV.

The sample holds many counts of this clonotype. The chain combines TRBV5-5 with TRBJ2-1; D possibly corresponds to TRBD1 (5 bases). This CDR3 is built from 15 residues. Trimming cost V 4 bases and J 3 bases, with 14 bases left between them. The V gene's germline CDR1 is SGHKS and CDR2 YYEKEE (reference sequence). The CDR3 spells CASSTAFDSYNEQFF. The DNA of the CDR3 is TGTGCCAGCAGCACCGCATTCGACAGCTACAATGAGCAGTTCTTC.

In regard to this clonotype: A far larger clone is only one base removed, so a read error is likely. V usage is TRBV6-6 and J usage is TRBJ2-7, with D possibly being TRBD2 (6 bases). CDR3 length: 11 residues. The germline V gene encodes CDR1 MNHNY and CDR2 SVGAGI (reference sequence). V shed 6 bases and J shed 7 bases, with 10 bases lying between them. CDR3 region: CASRAGNEQYF. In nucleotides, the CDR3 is TGTGCCAGCAGGGCGGGGAATGAGCAGTACTTC.

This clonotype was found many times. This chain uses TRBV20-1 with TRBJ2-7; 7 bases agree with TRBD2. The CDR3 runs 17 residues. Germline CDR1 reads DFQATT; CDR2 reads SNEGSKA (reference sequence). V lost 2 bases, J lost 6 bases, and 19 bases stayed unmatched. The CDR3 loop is CSARTNSGAEFISEQYF. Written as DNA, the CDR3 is TGCAGTGCTAGAACGAACAGCGGGGCCGAGTTCATATCCGAGCAGTACTTC.

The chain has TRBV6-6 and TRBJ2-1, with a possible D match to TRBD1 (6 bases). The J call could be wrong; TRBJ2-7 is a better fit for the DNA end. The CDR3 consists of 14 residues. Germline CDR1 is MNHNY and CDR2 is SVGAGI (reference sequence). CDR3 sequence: CASSSNGAGEEQYF. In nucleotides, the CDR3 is TGTGCCAGCAGTTCTAACGGGGCAGGGGAGGAGCAGTACTTC.

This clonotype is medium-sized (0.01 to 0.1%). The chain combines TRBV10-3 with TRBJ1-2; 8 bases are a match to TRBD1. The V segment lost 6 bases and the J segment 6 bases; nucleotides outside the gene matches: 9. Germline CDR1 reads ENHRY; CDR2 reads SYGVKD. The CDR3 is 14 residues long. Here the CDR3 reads CAIRPGTGGHGYTF. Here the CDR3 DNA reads TGTGCCATCAGACCCGGGACAGGTGGGCATGGCTACACCTTC.

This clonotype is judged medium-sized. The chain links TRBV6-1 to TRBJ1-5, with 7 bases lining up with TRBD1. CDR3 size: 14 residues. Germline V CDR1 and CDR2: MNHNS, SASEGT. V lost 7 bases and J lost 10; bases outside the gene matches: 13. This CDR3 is CASTQRDSPFPQHF. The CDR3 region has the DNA TGTGCCAGCACCCAGCGGGACAGTCCTTTTCCCCAGCATTTT.

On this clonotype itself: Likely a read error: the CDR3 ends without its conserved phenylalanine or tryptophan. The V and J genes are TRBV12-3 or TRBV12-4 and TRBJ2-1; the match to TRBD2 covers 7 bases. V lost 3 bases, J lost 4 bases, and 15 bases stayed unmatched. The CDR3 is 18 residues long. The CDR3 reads CASSFRPAGGGGYNEQFL. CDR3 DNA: TGTGCCAGCAGTTTCCGCCCGGCGGGTGGCGGGGGTTACAATGAGCAGTTCTTA.

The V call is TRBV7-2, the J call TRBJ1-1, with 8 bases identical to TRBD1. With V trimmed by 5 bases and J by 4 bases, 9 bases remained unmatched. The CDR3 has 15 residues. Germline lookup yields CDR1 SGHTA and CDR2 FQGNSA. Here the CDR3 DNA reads TGTGCCAGCAGCCCTCAGGGACAGGTTGGCACTGAAGCTTTCTTT. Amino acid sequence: CASSPQGQVGTEAFF.

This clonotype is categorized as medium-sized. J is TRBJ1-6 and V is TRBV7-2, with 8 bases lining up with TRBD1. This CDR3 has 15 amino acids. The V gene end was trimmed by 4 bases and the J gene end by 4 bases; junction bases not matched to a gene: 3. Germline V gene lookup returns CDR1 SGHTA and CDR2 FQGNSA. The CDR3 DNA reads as TGTGCCAGCAGCTCCACAGGGGGATATAATTCACCCCTCCACTTT. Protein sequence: CASSSTGGYNSPLHF. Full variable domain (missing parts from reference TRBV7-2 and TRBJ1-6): GAGVSQSPSNKVTEKGKDVELRCDPISGHTALYWYRQSLGQGLEFLIYFQGNSAPDKSGLPSDRFSAERTGGSVSTLTIQRTQQEDSAVYLCASSSTGGYNSPLHFGNGTRLTVT.

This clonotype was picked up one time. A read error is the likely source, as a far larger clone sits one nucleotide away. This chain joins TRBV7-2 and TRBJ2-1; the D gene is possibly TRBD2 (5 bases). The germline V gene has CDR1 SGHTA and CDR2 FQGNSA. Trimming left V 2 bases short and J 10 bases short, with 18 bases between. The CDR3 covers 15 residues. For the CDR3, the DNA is TGTGCCAGCAGCTTACATAGGACTGGGTACGGCGAGCAGTTCTTC. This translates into CASSLHRTGYGEQFF. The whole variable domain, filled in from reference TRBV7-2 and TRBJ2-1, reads GAGVSQSPSNKVTEKGKDVELRCDPISGHTALYWYRQSLGQGLEFLIYFQGNSAPDKSGLPSDRFSAERTGGSVSTLTIQRTQQEDSAVYLCASSLHRTGYGEQFFGPGTRLTVL.

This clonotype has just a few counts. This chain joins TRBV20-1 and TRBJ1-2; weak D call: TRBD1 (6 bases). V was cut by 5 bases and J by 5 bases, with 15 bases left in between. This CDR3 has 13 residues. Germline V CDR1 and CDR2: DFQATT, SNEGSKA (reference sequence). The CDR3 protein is CSAGTGISYGYTF. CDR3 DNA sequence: TGCAGTGCTGGCACAGGGATCAGTTATGGCTACACCTTC.

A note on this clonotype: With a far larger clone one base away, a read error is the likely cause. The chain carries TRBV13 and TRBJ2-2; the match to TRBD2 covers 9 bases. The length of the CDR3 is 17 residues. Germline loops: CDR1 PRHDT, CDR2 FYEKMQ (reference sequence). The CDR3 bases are TGTGCCAGCAGCTTGGTTAGCGGGGGTGCGAACACCGTGGAGCTGTTTTTT. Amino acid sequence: CASSLVSGGANTVELFF.

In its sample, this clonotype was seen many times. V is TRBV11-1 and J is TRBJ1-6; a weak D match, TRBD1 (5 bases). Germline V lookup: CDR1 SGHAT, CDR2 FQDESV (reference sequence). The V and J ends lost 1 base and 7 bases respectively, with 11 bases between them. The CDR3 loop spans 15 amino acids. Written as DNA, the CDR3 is TGTGCCAGCAGCTTAGATTCCAGGGAGAATTCACCCCTCCACTTT. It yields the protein CASSLDSRENSPLHF. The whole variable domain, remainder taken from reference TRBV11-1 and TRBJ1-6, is EAEVAQSPRYKITEKSQAVAFWCDPISGHATLYWYRQILGQGPELLVQFQDESVVDDSQLPKDRFSAERLKGVDSTLKIQPAELGDSAMYLCASSLDSRENSPLHFGNGTRLTVT.

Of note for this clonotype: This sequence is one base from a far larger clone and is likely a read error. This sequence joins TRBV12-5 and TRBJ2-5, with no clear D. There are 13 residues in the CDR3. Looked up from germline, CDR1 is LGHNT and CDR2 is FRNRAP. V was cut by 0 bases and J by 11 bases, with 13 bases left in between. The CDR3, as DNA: TGTGCTAGTGGTTTGGTAAACCCCCATGAGCAGTACTTC. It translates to CASGLVNPHEQYF.

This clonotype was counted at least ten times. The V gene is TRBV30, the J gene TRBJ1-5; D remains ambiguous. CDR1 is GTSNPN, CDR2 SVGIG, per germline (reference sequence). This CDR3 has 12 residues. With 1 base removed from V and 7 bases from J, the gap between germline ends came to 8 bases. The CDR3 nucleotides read TGTGCCTGGAGTGCCCCCGGCCAGCCCCAGCATTTT. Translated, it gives CAWSAPGQPQHF.

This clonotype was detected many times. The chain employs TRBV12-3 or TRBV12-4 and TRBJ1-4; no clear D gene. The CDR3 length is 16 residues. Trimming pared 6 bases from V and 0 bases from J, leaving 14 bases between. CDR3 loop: CASSNGRLATNEKLFF. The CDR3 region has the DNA TGTGCCAGCAGCAACGGACGCCTTGCAACTAATGAAAAACTGTTTTTT.